This TCR beta chain was recorded in a study of blood T cell repertoires in COVID-19. Study-wide context: Sample material is recorded as cDNA or gDNA derived from T cells, B-cell-depleted T cells, or PBMCs.

Per the original data handling: Counts of nucleated cells, estimated from reference gene primer amplification, were obtained. Sequenced by immunoSEQ multiplex PCR; TCRdb stores in-frame clones only, minus some. V and J calls and clone size are given by that table; D and trimming were obtained from the DNA. The sample shows over 85,000 clones, approximately 86% of them seen only once. CDR1 is GTSNPN and CDR2 is SVGIG in the germline V gene (reference sequence). The CDR3 has 15 residues. After removal of 2 bases from V and 3 bases from J, the junction contained 5 bases not matched to a gene. This clone was seen more than once but under ten times.

The sequence came from a man over 45 with active or convalescent COVID-19. V usage is TRBV30 and J usage is TRBJ2-1; 9 bases align to TRBD2. The source material was peripheral blood. The CDR3 protein is CAWSIRLAVYNEQFF. CDR3 DNA sequence: TGTGCCTGGAGTATCAGACTAGCGGTCTACAATGAGCAGTTCTTC.